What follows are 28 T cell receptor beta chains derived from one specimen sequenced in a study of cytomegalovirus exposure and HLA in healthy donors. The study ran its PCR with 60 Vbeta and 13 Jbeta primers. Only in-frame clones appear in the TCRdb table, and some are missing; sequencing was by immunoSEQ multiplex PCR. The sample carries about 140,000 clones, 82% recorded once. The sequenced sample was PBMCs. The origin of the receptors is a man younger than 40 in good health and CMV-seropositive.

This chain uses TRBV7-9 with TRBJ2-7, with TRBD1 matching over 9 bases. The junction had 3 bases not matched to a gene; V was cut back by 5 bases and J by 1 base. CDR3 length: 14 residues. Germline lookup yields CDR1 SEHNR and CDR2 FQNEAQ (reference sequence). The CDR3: CASSEGQGSYEQYF. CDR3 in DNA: TGTGCCAGCAGCGAGGGACAGGGTTCCTACGAGCAGTACTTC. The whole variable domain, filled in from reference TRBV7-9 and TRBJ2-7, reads DTGVSQNPRHKITKRGQNVTFRCDPISEHNRLYWYRQTLGQGPEFLTYFQNEAQLEKSRLLSDRFSAERPKGSFSTLEIQRTEQGDSAMYLCASSEGQGSYEQYFGPGTRLTVT.

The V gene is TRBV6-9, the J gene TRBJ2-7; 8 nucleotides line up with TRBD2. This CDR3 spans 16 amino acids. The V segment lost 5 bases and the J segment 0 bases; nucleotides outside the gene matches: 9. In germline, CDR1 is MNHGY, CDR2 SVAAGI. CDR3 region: CASSRSGLEDSYEQYF. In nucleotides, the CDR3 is TGTGCCAGCAGTCGATCGGGACTAGAGGACTCCTACGAGCAGTACTTC.

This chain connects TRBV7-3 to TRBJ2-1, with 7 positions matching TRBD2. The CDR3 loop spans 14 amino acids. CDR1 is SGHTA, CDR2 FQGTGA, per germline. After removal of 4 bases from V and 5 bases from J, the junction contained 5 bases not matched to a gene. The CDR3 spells CASSSQGLNNEQFF. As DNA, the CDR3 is TGTGCCAGCAGCTCTCAGGGACTAAACAATGAGCAGTTCTTC. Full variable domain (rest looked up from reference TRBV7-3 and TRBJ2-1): GAGVSQTPSNKVTEKGKYVELRCDPISGHTALYWYRQSLGQGPEFLIYFQGTGAADDSGLPNDRFFAVRPEGSVSTLKIQRTERGDSAVYLCASSSQGLNNEQFFGPGTRLTVL.

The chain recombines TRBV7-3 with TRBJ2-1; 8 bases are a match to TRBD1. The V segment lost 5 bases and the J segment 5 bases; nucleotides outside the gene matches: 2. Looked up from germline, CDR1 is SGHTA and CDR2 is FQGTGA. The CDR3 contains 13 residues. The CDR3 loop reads CASSQTGDNEQFF. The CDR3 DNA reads TGTGCCAGCAGCCAGACAGGGGACAATGAGCAGTTCTTC.

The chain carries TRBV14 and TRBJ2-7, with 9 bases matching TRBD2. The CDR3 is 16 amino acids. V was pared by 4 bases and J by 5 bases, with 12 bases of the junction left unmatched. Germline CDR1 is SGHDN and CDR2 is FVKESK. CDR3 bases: TGTGCCAGCAGCCGGTACCGGGGACTAGCTATCCACGAGCAGTACTTC. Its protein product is CASSRYRGLAIHEQYF.

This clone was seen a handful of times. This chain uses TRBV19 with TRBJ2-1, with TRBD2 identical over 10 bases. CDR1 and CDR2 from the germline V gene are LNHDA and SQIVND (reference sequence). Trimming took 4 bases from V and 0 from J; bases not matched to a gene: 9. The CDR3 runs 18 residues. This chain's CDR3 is CASSNPGLADSSYNEQFF. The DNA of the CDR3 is TGTGCCAGTAGTAACCCCGGACTAGCGGATAGCTCCTACAATGAGCAGTTCTTC. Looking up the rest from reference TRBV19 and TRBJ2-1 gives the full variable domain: DGGITQSPKYLFRKEGQNVTLSCEQNLNHDAMYWYRQDPGQGLRLIYYSQIVNDFQKGDIAEGYSVSREKKESFPLTVTSAQKNPTAFYLCASSNPGLADSSYNEQFFGPGTRLTVL.

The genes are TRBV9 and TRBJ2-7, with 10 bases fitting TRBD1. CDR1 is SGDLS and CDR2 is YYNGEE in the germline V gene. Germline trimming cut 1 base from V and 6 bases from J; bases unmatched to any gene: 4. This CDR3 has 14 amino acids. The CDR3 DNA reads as TGTGCCAGCAGCGTAACTGGACAGGGGGGCGAGCAGTACTTC. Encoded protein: CASSVTGQGGEQYF.

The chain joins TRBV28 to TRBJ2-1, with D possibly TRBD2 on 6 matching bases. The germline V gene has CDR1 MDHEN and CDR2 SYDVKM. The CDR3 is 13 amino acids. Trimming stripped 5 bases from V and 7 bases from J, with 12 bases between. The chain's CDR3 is CASSPQTSNEQFF. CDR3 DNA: TGTGCCAGCAGTCCACAGACTAGTAATGAGCAGTTCTTC. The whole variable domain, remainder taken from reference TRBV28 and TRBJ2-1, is DVKVTQSSRYLVKRTGEKVFLECVQDMDHENMFWYRQDPGLGLRLIYFSYDVKMKEKGDIPEGYSVSREKKERFSLILESASTNQTSMYLCASSPQTSNEQFFGPGTRLTVL.

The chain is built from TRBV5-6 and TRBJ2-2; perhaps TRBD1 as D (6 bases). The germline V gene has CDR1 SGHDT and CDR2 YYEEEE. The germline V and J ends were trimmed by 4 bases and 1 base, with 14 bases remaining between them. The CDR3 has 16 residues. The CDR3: CASSPAWGQNTGELFF. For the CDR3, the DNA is TGTGCCAGCAGCCCTGCGTGGGGACAGAACACCGGGGAGCTGTTTTTT.

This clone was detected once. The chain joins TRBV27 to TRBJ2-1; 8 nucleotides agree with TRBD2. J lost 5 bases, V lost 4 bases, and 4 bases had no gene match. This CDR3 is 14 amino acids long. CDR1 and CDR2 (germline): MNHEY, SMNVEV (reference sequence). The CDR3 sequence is CASSSAGADNEQFF. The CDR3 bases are TGTGCCAGCAGTTCAGCGGGAGCCGACAATGAGCAGTTCTTC.

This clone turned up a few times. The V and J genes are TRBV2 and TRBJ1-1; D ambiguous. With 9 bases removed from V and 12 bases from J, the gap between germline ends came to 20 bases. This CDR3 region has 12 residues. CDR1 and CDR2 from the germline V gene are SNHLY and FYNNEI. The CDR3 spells CARTEGFEKTFF. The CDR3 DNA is TGTGCCAGGACTGAGGGATTTGAGAAGACTTTCTTT.

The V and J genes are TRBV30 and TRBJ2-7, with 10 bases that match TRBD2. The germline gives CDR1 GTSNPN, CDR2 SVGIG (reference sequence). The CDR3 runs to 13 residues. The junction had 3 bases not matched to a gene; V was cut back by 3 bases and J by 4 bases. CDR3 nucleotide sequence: TGTGCCTGGAGCCCTAGCGGGAGATACGAGCAGTACTTC. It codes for CAWSPSGRYEQYF. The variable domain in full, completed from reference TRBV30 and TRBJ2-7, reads SQTIHQWPATLVQPVGSPLSLECTVEGTSNPNLYWYRQAAGRGLQLLFYSVGIGQISSEVPQNLSASRPQDRQFILSSKKLLLSDSGFYLCAWSPSGRYEQYFGPGTRLTVT.

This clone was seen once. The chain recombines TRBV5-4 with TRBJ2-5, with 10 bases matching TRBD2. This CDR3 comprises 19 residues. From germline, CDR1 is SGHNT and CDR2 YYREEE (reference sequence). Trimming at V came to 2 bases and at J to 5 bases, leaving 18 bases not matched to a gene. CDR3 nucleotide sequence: TGTGCCAGCAGCTTAAGGCTGGCCGGAGCGGGGGGGCCCGGGGAGACCCAGTACTTC. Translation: CASSLRLAGAGGPGETQYF.

The CDR3 spells CASSFQGQGAGANVLTF. As DNA, the CDR3 is TGCGCCAGCAGCTTTCAGGGACAGGGGGCTGGGGCCAACGTCCTGACTTTC. This chain uses TRBV5-1 with TRBJ2-6, with 11 bases that match TRBD1. The CDR3 is 17 residues long. Losses at the gene ends were 2 bases for V and 2 bases for J; bases not matched to a gene: 3. Germline V gene lookup returns CDR1 SGHRS and CDR2 YFSETQ.

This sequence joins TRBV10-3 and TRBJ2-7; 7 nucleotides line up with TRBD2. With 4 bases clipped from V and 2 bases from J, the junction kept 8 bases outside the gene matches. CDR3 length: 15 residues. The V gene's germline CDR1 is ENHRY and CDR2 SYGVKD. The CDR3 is CAISGDYPTTYEQYF. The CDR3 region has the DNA TGTGCCATCAGTGGGGACTATCCTACCACCTACGAGCAGTACTTC.

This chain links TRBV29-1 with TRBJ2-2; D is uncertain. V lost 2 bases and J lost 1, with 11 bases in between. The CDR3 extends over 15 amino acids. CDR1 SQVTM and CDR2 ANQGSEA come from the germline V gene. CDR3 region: CSVELPTLNTGELFF. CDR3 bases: TGCAGCGTTGAACTACCGACATTGAACACCGGGGAGCTGTTTTTT.

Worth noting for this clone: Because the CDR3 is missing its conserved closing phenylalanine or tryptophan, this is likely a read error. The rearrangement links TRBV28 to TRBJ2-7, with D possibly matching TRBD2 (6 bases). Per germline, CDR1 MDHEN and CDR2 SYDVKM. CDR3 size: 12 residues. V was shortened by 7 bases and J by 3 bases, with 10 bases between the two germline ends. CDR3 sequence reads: CASKGTLYEQYL. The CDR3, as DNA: TGTGCCAGCAAGGGGACTCTCTACGAGCAGTACCTC.

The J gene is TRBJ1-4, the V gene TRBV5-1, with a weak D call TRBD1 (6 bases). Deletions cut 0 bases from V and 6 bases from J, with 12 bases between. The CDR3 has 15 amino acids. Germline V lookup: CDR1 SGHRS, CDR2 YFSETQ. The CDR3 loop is CASSLEQGRDEKLFF. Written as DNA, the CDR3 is TGCGCCAGCAGCTTGGAGCAGGGGCGGGATGAAAAACTGTTTTTT.

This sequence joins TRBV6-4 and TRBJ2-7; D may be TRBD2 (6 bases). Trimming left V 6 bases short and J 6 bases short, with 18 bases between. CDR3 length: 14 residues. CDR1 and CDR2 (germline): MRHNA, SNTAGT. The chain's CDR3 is CASRKGTPGREQYF. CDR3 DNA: TGTGCCAGCAGGAAAGGGACTCCCGGACGCGAGCAGTACTTC.

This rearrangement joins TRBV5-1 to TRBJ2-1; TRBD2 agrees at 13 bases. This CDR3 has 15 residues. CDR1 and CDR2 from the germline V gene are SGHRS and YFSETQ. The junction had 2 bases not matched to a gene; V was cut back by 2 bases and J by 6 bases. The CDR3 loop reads CASSFGLAGANEQFF. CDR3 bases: TGCGCCAGCAGCTTCGGACTAGCGGGAGCCAATGAGCAGTTCTTC.

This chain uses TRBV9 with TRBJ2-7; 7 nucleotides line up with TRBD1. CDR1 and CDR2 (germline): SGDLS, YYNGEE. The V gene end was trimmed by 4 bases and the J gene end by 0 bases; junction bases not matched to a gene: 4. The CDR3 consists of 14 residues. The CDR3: CASSPGQASYEQYF. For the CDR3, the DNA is TGTGCCAGCAGCCCAGGACAGGCCTCCTACGAGCAGTACTTC.

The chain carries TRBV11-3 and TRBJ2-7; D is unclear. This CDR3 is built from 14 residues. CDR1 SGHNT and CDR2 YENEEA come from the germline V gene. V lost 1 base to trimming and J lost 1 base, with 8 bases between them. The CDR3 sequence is CASSLVLESYEQYF. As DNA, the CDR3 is TGTGCCAGCAGCTTAGTATTGGAGTCCTACGAGCAGTACTTC.

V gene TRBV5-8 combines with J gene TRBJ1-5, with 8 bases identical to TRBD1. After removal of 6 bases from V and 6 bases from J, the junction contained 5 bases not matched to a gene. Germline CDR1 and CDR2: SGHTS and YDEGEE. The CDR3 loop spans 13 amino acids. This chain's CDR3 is CASTGDRRQPQHF. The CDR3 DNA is TGTGCCAGCACCGGGGACAGGCGTCAGCCCCAGCATTTT.

The CDR3 region is CTRTRGVSMNTEAFF. The CDR3 DNA reads as TGCACCAGGACCCGCGGCGTTTCGATGAACACTGAAGCTTTCTTT. This chain connects TRBV1 to TRBJ1-1. TRBV1 is a known pseudogene. CDR3 length: 15 amino acids.

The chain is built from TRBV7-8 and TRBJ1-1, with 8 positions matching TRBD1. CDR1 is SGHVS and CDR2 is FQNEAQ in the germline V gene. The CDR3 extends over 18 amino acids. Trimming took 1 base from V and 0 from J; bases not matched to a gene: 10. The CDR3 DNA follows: TGTGCCAGCAGCTTAGATCCAGGGGGCAGGTTTGTGAACACTGAAGCTTTCTTT. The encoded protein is CASSLDPGGRFVNTEAFF.

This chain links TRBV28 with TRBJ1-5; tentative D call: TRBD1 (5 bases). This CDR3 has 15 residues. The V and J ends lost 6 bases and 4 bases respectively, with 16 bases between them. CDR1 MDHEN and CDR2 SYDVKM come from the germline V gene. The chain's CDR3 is CASRVGGGPNQPQHF. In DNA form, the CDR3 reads TGTGCCAGCAGAGTAGGCGGGGGTCCTAATCAGCCCCAGCATTTT. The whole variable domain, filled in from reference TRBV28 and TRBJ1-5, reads DVKVTQSSRYLVKRTGEKVFLECVQDMDHENMFWYRQDPGLGLRLIYFSYDVKMKEKGDIPEGYSVSREKKERFSLILESASTNQTSMYLCASRVGGGPNQPQHFGDGTRLSIL.

Written as DNA, the CDR3 is TGTGCCAGCAGTTACACAGGACAGGGGGAGAGCTATGGCTACACCTTC. It translates to CASSYTGQGESYGYTF. The chain links TRBV6-5 to TRBJ1-2, with 10 bases lining up with TRBD1. The CDR3 spans 16 residues. The V gene's germline CDR1 is MNHEY and CDR2 SVGAGI. The V segment lost 2 bases and the J segment 4 bases; nucleotides outside the gene matches: 7.

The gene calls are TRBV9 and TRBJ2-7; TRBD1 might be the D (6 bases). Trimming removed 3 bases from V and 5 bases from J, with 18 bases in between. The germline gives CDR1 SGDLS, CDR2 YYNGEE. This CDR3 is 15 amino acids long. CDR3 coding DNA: TGTGCCAGCAGCGCGGAGTGGGGGCCAAGCGACGAGCAGTACTTC. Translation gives CASSAEWGPSDEQYF. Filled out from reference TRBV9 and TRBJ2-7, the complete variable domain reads DSGVTQTPKHLITATGQRVTLRCSPRSGDLSVYWYQQSLDQGLQFLIQYYNGEERAKGNILERFSAQQFPDLHSELNLSSLELGDSALYFCASSAEWGPSDEQYFGPGTRLTVT.